The 32 T cell receptor beta chains below come from one sample, sequenced in a study of blood T cell repertoires in COVID-19. The table came from immunoSEQ multiplex PCR; TCRdb's copy has only in-frame clones and leaves some out. The repertoire holds fewer than 85,000 clones, with roughly 80% as singletons. Source material: peripheral blood. The receptor source for this set is a woman aged 60 to 75 with acute or convalescent COVID-19.

CDR3 in amino acids: CASSWTGASNSPLHF. The CDR3 DNA is TGTGCCAGCAGCTGGACAGGGGCGAGTAATTCACCCCTCCACTTT. The V and J genes are TRBV5-5 and TRBJ1-6; TRBD1 matches 9 bases. The ends lost 3 bases at V and 6 bases at J; junction bases unmatched: 4. The germline CDR1 and CDR2 sequences are SGHKS and YYEKEE (reference sequence). CDR3 length: 15 residues.

The rearrangement links TRBV6-5 to TRBJ1-2; the match to TRBD1 covers 7 bases. V lost 6 bases to trimming and J lost 3 bases; unmatched junction nucleotides: 7. Germline V gene sequence: CDR1 MNHEY, CDR2 SVGAGI. CDR3 length: 14 residues. CDR3 DNA: TGTGCCAGCAGGGTCGGACAGGTCGACTATGGCTACACCTTC. It encodes CASRVGQVDYGYTF.

The V and J genes are TRBV3-1 (or the pseudogene TRBV3-2) and TRBJ2-5; tentatively, D is TRBD1 (5 bases). Trimming pared 1 base from V and 1 base from J, leaving 10 bases between. The CDR3 has 15 residues. Germline V gives CDR1 LGHDT, CDR2 YNNKEL (reference sequence). This CDR3 reads CASSQARQSQETQYF. As DNA, the CDR3 is TGTGCCAGCAGCCAAGCACGACAGTCCCAAGAGACCCAGTACTTC.

The CDR3 region has the DNA TGTGCCAGCACCATCCGGGACAGCTACGAGCAGTACTTC. Amino acid sequence: CASTIRDSYEQYF. This chain joins TRBV12-3 or TRBV12-4 and TRBJ2-7, with 7 nucleotides matching TRBD1. CDR3 size: 13 residues. Trimming cost V 7 bases and J 3 bases; bases outside gene matches: 6.

V gene TRBV19 combines with J gene TRBJ1-4; D perhaps matches TRBD1 (5 bases). With 1 base removed from V and 8 bases from J, the gap between germline ends came to 5 bases. Germline CDR1 is LNHDA and CDR2 is SQIVND (reference sequence). The CDR3 covers 12 residues. The CDR3 reads CASSIGTEKLFF. The CDR3 coding sequence is TGTGCCAGTAGTATAGGGACAGAAAAACTGTTTTTT. Full variable domain (missing parts from reference TRBV19 and TRBJ1-4): DGGITQSPKYLFRKEGQNVTLSCEQNLNHDAMYWYRQDPGQGLRLIYYSQIVNDFQKGDIAEGYSVSREKKESFPLTVTSAQKNPTAFYLCASSIGTEKLFFGSGTQLSVL.

The chain uses TRBV24-1 and TRBJ2-1, with D possibly matching TRBD2 (7 bases). The CDR3 is made up of 16 amino acids. V was shortened by 2 bases and J by 5 bases, with 15 bases between the two germline ends. Germline V gives CDR1 KGHDR, CDR2 SFDVKD. CDR3 protein: CATSDSGRGGDNEQFF. The CDR3 DNA sequence: TGTGCCACCAGTGATTCTGGCAGGGGAGGGGACAATGAGCAGTTCTTC.

This chain joins TRBV5-1 and TRBJ1-4; D is possibly TRBD1 (5 bases). The germline gives CDR1 SGHRS, CDR2 YFSETQ. The CDR3 spans 15 residues. V lost 0 bases and J lost 4, with 10 bases in between. CDR3 sequence reads: CASSLEAGLNEKLFF. The CDR3 bases are TGCGCCAGCAGCTTGGAGGCAGGGCTTAATGAAAAACTGTTTTTT.

This clone came up once. The chain joins TRBV19 to TRBJ2-6, with D possibly matching TRBD1 (7 bases). CDR3 size: 17 residues. V lost 3 bases and J lost 3, with 15 bases in between. Germline CDR1 LNHDA, CDR2 SQIVND (reference sequence). The CDR3 nucleotides are TGTGCCAGTAGTATGGACTACAGGGGCGGTGGGGCCAACGTCCTGACTTTC. Translated, it gives CASSMDYRGGGANVLTF.

This sequence joins TRBV11-2 and TRBJ2-7, with D maybe TRBD2 (6 bases). Looked up from germline, CDR1 is SGHAT and CDR2 is FQNNGV. V lost 0 bases, J lost 4 bases, and 10 bases lay in between. CDR3 length equals 14 residues. The CDR3 loop reads CASSLDGGLYEQYF. CDR3 nucleotide sequence: TGTGCCAGCAGCTTAGACGGGGGTCTATACGAGCAGTACTTC. Drawing the rest from reference TRBV11-2 and TRBJ2-7, the complete variable domain is EAGVAQSPRYKIIEKRQSVAFWCNPISGHATLYWYQQILGQGPKLLIQFQNNGVVDDSQLPKDRFSAERLKGVDSTLKIQPAKLEDSAVYLCASSLDGGLYEQYFGPGTRLTVT.

As to this clone: This may stem from a read error, because a much larger clone lies one nucleotide away. The sample contains more than one DNA sequence encoding this CDR3. This chain joins TRBV7-2 and TRBJ1-3; 8 bases fit TRBD1. Germline CDR1 SGHTA, CDR2 FQGNSA. The CDR3 loop spans 15 amino acids. V was pared by 3 bases and J by 0 bases, with 1 base of the junction left unmatched. CDR3 protein: CASSFGQGSGNTIYF. The CDR3 DNA reads as TGTGCCAGCAGCTTCGGACAGGGCTCTGGAAACACCATATATTTT.

The V gene is TRBV29-1, the J gene TRBJ1-2; 10 positions match TRBD1. This CDR3 contains 13 residues. V lost 6 bases to trimming and J lost 5 bases; unmatched junction nucleotides: 6. Germline lookup yields CDR1 SQVTM and CDR2 ANQGSEA. CDR3 loop: CSVGDRGPYGYTF. Written as DNA, the CDR3 is TGCAGCGTGGGGGACAGGGGCCCTTATGGCTACACCTTC.

The chain couples TRBV19 to TRBJ1-4; 10 bases fit TRBD1. V lost 1 base and J lost 1; bases outside the gene matches: 6. The CDR3 sequence is 18 residues long. Per the germline V gene, CDR1 is LNHDA and CDR2 is SQIVND (reference sequence). CDR3 loop: CASSIGQGALETNEKLFF. DNA of the CDR3: TGTGCCAGTAGTATAGGACAGGGGGCGTTGGAAACTAATGAAAAACTGTTTTTT.

The chain joins TRBV29-1 to TRBJ1-2, with 8 bases lining up with TRBD1. Per germline, CDR1 SQVTM and CDR2 ANQGSEA. Trimming at V came to 6 bases and at J to 4 bases, leaving 13 bases not matched to a gene. The CDR3 has 15 residues. The CDR3 DNA sequence: TGCAGCGTGGGAGCCCTGGACAGGGCGGGCTATGGCTACACCTTC. Translating gives CSVGALDRAGYGYTF.

The rearrangement joins TRBV21-1 to TRBJ1-3; whether TRBD1, the table's D call, matches the DNA was not checked. TRBV21-1 is a documented pseudogene. The CDR3 is made up of 15 amino acids. The CDR3 reads CASSKARMTSNTIYF. CDR3 coding DNA: TGTGCCAGCAGCAAAGCGCGTATGACATCAAACACCATATATTTT.

This chain links TRBV12-2 with TRBJ2-1; TRBD2 was called by the table and not checked on the DNA. TRBV12-2 has pseudogene status. CDR3 length equals 17 residues. CDR3 sequence: CASRLATGVSSYNEQFF. CDR3 bases: TGTGCAAGTCGCTTAGCGACGGGGGTAAGCTCCTACAATGAGCAGTTCTTC.

The V and J genes are TRBV11-2 and TRBJ2-4; 7 bases are a match to TRBD1. The CDR3 has 15 amino acids. The V segment lost 5 bases and the J segment 5 bases; nucleotides outside the gene matches: 9. Germline values: CDR1 SGHAT, CDR2 FQNNGV. CDR3 amino acids: CASSQGAGGENIQYF. CDR3 bases: TGTGCCAGCAGCCAAGGGGCAGGGGGTGAAAACATTCAGTACTTC.

V is TRBV18 and J is TRBJ1-6; a weak D match, TRBD1 (6 bases). CDR3 size: 18 residues. Trimming stripped 3 bases from V and 10 bases from J, with 25 bases between. From germline, CDR1 is KGHSH and CDR2 LQKENI. The CDR3 bases are TGTGCCAGCTCACCGCGACTTCAAGAGGGGGGGGCAAGCTCACCCCTCCACTTT. This translates into CASSPRLQEGGASSPLHF. The variable domain in full, with the rest retrieved from reference TRBV18 and TRBJ1-6, is NAGVMQNPRHLVRRRGQEARLRCSPMKGHSHVYWYRQLPEEGLKFMVYLQKENIIDESGMPKERFSAEFPKEGPSILRIQQVVRGDSAAYFCASSPRLQEGGASSPLHFGNGTRLTVT.

The chain is built from TRBV20-1 and TRBJ1-1; no reliable D call. The CDR3 has 9 amino acids. V lost 6 bases, J lost 10 bases, and 9 bases lay in between. CDR1 and CDR2 from the germline V gene are DFQATT and SNEGSKA (reference sequence). CDR3 sequence: CSASPRAFF. The CDR3 DNA follows: TGCAGTGCGTCTCCCAGAGCTTTCTTT.

J is TRBJ1-5 and V is TRBV28; D is perhaps TRBD1 (6 bases). Germline values: CDR1 MDHEN, CDR2 SYDVKM. With 3 bases removed from V and 2 bases from J, the gap between germline ends came to 11 bases. There are 15 residues in the CDR3. The CDR3 is CASSFQGQGNQPQHF. The CDR3 DNA follows: TGTGCCAGCAGTTTCCAGGGGCAGGGCAATCAGCCCCAGCATTTT.

The chain has TRBV30 and TRBJ2-7; 7 bases are shared with TRBD1. Germline V gene lookup returns CDR1 GTSNPN and CDR2 SVGIG (reference sequence). The CDR3 sequence is 14 residues long. Losses at the gene ends were 2 bases for V and 2 bases for J; bases not matched to a gene: 6. The CDR3 nucleotides read TGTGCCTGGAGTTCGCGGACAGGTGCCTACGAGCAGTACTTC. Protein: CAWSSRTGAYEQYF.

V usage is TRBV19 and J usage is TRBJ1-2; D is unresolved. V lost 3 bases to trimming and J lost 3 bases, with 23 bases between them. CDR3 length: 18 amino acids. CDR1 LNHDA and CDR2 SQIVND come from the germline V gene (reference sequence). The DNA of the CDR3 is TGTGCCAGTAGTATCGTCAGGACTGTCCGTCCAGAATACTATGGCTACACCTTC. The encoded protein is CASSIVRTVRPEYYGYTF.

The chain couples TRBV7-8 to TRBJ1-1; no firm D call. Trimming shortened V by 8 bases and J by 0 bases, and 13 bases separated the two germline ends. CDR1 and CDR2 (germline): SGHVS, FQNEAQ. The CDR3 totals 14 residues. CDR3 coding DNA: TGTGCCAGCGACCGGGGAAGTATGAACACTGAAGCTTTCTTT. Its translation is CASDRGSMNTEAFF.

This chain links TRBV5-1 with TRBJ2-3, with 7 bases that match TRBD1. V gave up 7 bases and J gave up 3 bases; unmatched junction bases: 8. The germline V gene has CDR1 SGHRS and CDR2 YFSETQ. The CDR3 consists of 14 residues. The CDR3 DNA sequence: TGCGCCAGCGGAACGGGACAGATGACAGATACGCAGTATTTT. Its translation: CASGTGQMTDTQYF.

This chain joins TRBV30 and TRBJ1-3, with 12 bases that match TRBD1. The CDR3 contains 14 residues. V was clipped by 2 bases and J by 9 bases; unmatched bases: 5. The germline V gene encodes CDR1 GTSNPN and CDR2 SVGIG (reference sequence). In DNA form, the CDR3 reads TGTGCCTGGAGTTCCCGGGACAGGGGGCTCACCATATATTTT. This translates into CAWSSRDRGLTIYF. Drawing the rest from reference TRBV30 and TRBJ1-3, the complete variable domain is SQTIHQWPATLVQPVGSPLSLECTVEGTSNPNLYWYRQAAGRGLQLLFYSVGIGQISSEVPQNLSASRPQDRQFILSSKKLLLSDSGFYLCAWSSRDRGLTIYFGEGSWLTVV.

The chain uses TRBV6-5 and TRBJ1-3; no clear D gene. Looked up from germline, CDR1 is MNHEY and CDR2 is SVGAGI. Deletions cut 6 bases from V and 1 base from J, with 10 bases between. The CDR3 consists of 14 residues. CDR3 loop: CASRRGGSGNTIYF. The CDR3 region has the DNA TGTGCCAGCAGGCGTGGAGGGTCTGGAAACACCATATATTTT.

The J gene is TRBJ1-1, the V gene TRBV5-1, with TRBD1 matching over 7 bases. The CDR3 is 14 residues long. With 3 bases clipped from V and 1 base from J, the junction kept 3 bases outside the gene matches. CDR1 is SGHRS, CDR2 YFSETQ, per germline. The CDR3 sequence is CASSSGTENTEAFF. The DNA for the CDR3 is TGCGCCAGCAGCTCCGGGACAGAGAACACTGAAGCTTTCTTT.

In its sample, this clone was seen a few times. J is TRBJ1-1 and V is TRBV21-1; the D call in the table, TRBD1, was not verified against the DNA. TRBV21-1 is reported as a pseudogene. The CDR3 length is 14 residues. DNA for the CDR3: TGTGCCAGCAGCAGGGAAGGGGTGAACACTGAAGCTTTCTTT. Residues: CASSREGVNTEAFF.

The V call is TRBV24-1, the J call TRBJ2-1; 12 nucleotides align to TRBD2. This CDR3 is built from 16 residues. J was trimmed by 12 bases and V by 4 bases; bases with no gene match: 12. Looked up from germline, CDR1 is KGHDR and CDR2 is SFDVKD. CDR3 sequence: CATSDTSGGQLLSQFF. CDR3 bases: TGTGCCACCAGTGACACTAGCGGGGGGCAACTTTTGTCGCAGTTCTTC.

The gene calls are TRBV19 and TRBJ2-2, with a possible D match to TRBD2 (6 bases). The CDR3 is 14 amino acids. In germline, CDR1 is LNHDA, CDR2 SQIVND (reference sequence). V was clipped by 9 bases and J by 3 bases, with 14 bases between them. The CDR3 sequence is CASGSGVYTGELFF. In DNA, the CDR3 is TGTGCCAGCGGGTCGGGGGTATACACCGGGGAGCTGTTTTTT.

The chain couples TRBV23-1 to TRBJ2-2; 7 nucleotides align to TRBD1. TRBV23-1 is flagged as an ORF with uncertain function. The CDR3 loop spans 15 amino acids. V gave up 7 bases and J gave up 6 bases; unmatched junction bases: 11. The CDR3 DNA follows: TGCGCCAGCACCCCTGGGGACAGCTTGGCCGGGGAGCTGTTTTTT. Translating it yields CASTPGDSLAGELFF.

This clone was observed a handful of times. This chain links TRBV20-1 with TRBJ1-2; D is undetermined. The CDR3 contains 13 residues. In germline, CDR1 is DFQATT, CDR2 SNEGSKA (reference sequence). With 3 bases removed from V and 7 bases from J, the gap between germline ends came to 15 bases. The CDR3 DNA is TGCAGTGCTAGTCCCGGGAGAGGGTTTGGCTACACCTTC. Translated, it gives CSASPGRGFGYTF.

The chain has TRBV11-2 and TRBJ1-5; a weak D match, TRBD1 (6 bases). With 4 bases removed from V and 0 bases from J, the gap between germline ends came to 22 bases. This CDR3 has 19 amino acids. Germline V lookup: CDR1 SGHAT, CDR2 FQNNGV. CDR3 coding DNA: TGTGCCAGCAGCTCCGCCCTAGGGGGGGACGGGGATAGCAATCAGCCCCAGCATTTT. Translated: CASSSALGGDGDSNQPQHF.